The 4 T cell receptor beta chains presented below share a single source sample, sequenced in a study of Graves' ophthalmopathy and Graves' hyperthyroidism. RNA transcripts served as template for amplifying TCR beta CDR3 sequences. An opening RT-PCR round employed HTBI primers and preceded a second-round multiplex PCR. TCRdb re-called the multiplex PCR reads with MiXCR, one entry per CDR3 protein. The repertoire holds a few hundred thousand distinct CDR3 sequences, with under 40% as singletons. The sample taken for sequencing was peripheral blood or thyroid tissue (not recorded which). These TCRs come from an adult man with Graves' hyperthyroidism.

The V call is TRBV2, the J call TRBJ2-3; 10 nucleotides line up with TRBD2. V shed 7 bases, J shed 4 bases, and the junction held 8 bases outside the gene matches. Germline V gene lookup returns CDR1 SNHLY and CDR2 FYNNEI. The CDR3 extends over 15 amino acids. The CDR3 region has the DNA TGTGCCAGCATGAGGCTAGCGGGAGTACCAGATACGCAGTATTTT. Encoded protein: CASMRLAGVPDTQYF.

The chain couples TRBV7-9 to TRBJ2-7; TRBD1 is a possible D gene (6 bases). The J call may not be correct, given that the DNA end is closer to TRBJ2-1. The germline V gene encodes CDR1 SEHNR and CDR2 FQNEAQ (reference sequence). The CDR3 is 17 amino acids. This chain's CDR3 is CASSAPPGQGLPNEQFF. CDR3 nucleotide sequence: TGTGCCAGCAGCGCCCCCCCCGGGCAGGGGCTACCCAATGAGCAGTTCTTC.

Only one count was recorded for this clonotype. A much bigger clone sits one base away, suggesting this may be a read error. The CDR3 does not end in the conserved phenylalanine or tryptophan, so this is likely a read error. The rearrangement uses TRBV12-3 or TRBV12-4 and TRBJ1-6, with 7 bases fitting TRBD1. The CDR3 runs 15 residues. V shed 4 bases and J 7 bases; nucleotides not matched to a gene: 7. The CDR3 bases are TGTGCCAGCAGTTGGGGAGCAGGGGGAAATTCACCCCTCCACCTT. This encodes CASSWGAGGNSPLHL.

This clonotype was detected a few times. The CDR3 loop reads CASSPPTSRRSYEQYF. In DNA form, the CDR3 reads TGTGCCAGCTCACCACCGACTAGCCGCCGCTCCTACGAGCAGTACTTC. The V call is TRBV9, the J call TRBJ2-7; 7 nucleotides match TRBD2. V lost 7 bases and J lost 0; bases outside the gene matches: 13. The CDR3 is 16 residues long. In germline, CDR1 is SGDLS, CDR2 YYNGEE. The variable domain in full, with the rest retrieved from reference TRBV9 and TRBJ2-7, is DSGVTQTPKHLITATGQRVTLRCSPRSGDLSVYWYQQSLDQGLQFLIQYYNGEERAKGNILERFSAQQFPDLHSELNLSSLELGDSALYFCASSPPTSRRSYEQYFGPGTRLTVT.